This entry lists 28 T cell receptor beta chains sequenced from one sample in a study of a mutant IDH1 vaccine in newly diagnosed glioma. Documented time point: week 23, last vaccination. With topical imiquimod, each dose of the vaccine consisted of 300 ug of mutant IDH1 20-mer peptide. These receptors' antigens are unknown. Produced via immunoSEQ multiplex PCR; TCRdb's table is partial and in-frame only. This sample yields tens of thousands of clones, of which approximately 80% are seen a single time; more than 10% belongs to the top ten. The material was PBMCs, obtained from a glioma patient whose treatment included an IDH1 peptide vaccine. These receptors were obtained from a man aged 18 to 30 with glioma.

The chain uses TRBV30 and TRBJ1-6; 8 nucleotides match TRBD1. Germline V lookup: CDR1 GTSNPN, CDR2 SVGIG (reference sequence). There are 15 residues in the CDR3. After removal of 2 bases from V and 3 bases from J, the junction contained 3 bases not matched to a gene. CDR3 sequence: CAWSSGGNYNSPLHF. CDR3 DNA sequence: TGTGCCTGGAGTTCAGGGGGCAACTATAATTCACCCCTCCACTTT.

This clone was counted once. The V call is TRBV6-5, the J call TRBJ2-7, with 7 nucleotides matching TRBD1. CDR3 length: 14 residues. J lost 3 bases, V lost 6 bases, and 8 bases had no gene match. Germline V gene sequence: CDR1 MNHEY, CDR2 SVGAGI. DNA of the CDR3: TGTGCCAGCAGCGACCGGGACAGAGTCTACGAGCAGTACTTC. Amino acid sequence: CASSDRDRVYEQYF.

In this sample, this clone turned up a few times. The rearrangement links TRBV27 to TRBJ1-2, with 10 bases fitting TRBD1. This CDR3 comprises 14 residues. From germline, CDR1 is MNHEY and CDR2 SMNVEV (reference sequence). With V trimmed by 6 bases and J by 6 bases, 7 bases remained unmatched. The DNA for the CDR3 is TGTGCCAGCAGCCCCTTGGGGACAGGGGATGGCTACACCTTC. This sequence encodes CASSPLGTGDGYTF.

The V gene is TRBV27, the J gene TRBJ2-7; no firm D call. This CDR3 comprises 12 residues. Germline CDR1 reads MNHEY; CDR2 reads SMNVEV (reference sequence). V lost 8 bases, J lost 2 bases, and 10 bases lay in between. The CDR3 DNA reads TGTGCCAGCTCAGAGTCCCCCTACGAGCAGTACTTC. Protein product: CASSESPYEQYF.

The CDR3 sequence: CASSPASGLVYNEQFF. CDR3 nucleotides: TGTGCCAGCAGTCCTGCCTCAGGACTAGTATACAATGAGCAGTTCTTC. The genes are TRBV7-2 and TRBJ2-1, with 7 bases fitting TRBD2. The CDR3 contains 16 residues. V shed 6 bases and J 4 bases; nucleotides not matched to a gene: 12. Germline V gives CDR1 SGHTA, CDR2 FQGNSA.

The J gene is TRBJ1-5, the V gene TRBV11-2; possible D gene TRBD1, 5 bases. CDR1 and CDR2 from the germline V gene are SGHAT and FQNNGV. The CDR3 covers 15 residues. V shed 1 base and J shed 0 bases, with 7 bases lying between them. The CDR3 loop is CASSLGGDSNQPQHF. In DNA form, the CDR3 reads TGTGCCAGCAGCTTAGGGGGGGATAGCAATCAGCCCCAGCATTTT. Combining the CDR3 with reference TRBV11-2 and TRBJ1-5 gives the whole variable domain EAGVAQSPRYKIIEKRQSVAFWCNPISGHATLYWYQQILGQGPKLLIQFQNNGVVDDSQLPKDRFSAERLKGVDSTLKIQPAKLEDSAVYLCASSLGGDSNQPQHFGDGTRLSIL.

This CDR3 is CASSLTSGGAGDTQYF. CDR3 coding DNA: TGTGCCAGCAGCTTAACCAGCGGGGGGGCCGGAGATACGCAGTATTTT. This chain joins TRBV11-2 and TRBJ2-3; 10 bases map to TRBD2. CDR1 is SGHAT and CDR2 is FQNNGV in the germline V gene. The V gene end was trimmed by 2 bases and the J gene end by 5 bases; junction bases not matched to a gene: 7. This CDR3 has 16 amino acids.

V and J are TRBV23-1 and TRBJ1-4; tentatively, D is TRBD1 (6 bases). TRBV23-1 is flagged as an ORF with uncertain function. The length of the CDR3 is 16 residues. V was shortened by 0 bases and J by 1 base, with 9 bases between the two germline ends. CDR3 in amino acids: CASSQSQQGTNEKLFF. The CDR3 DNA reads TGCGCCAGCAGTCAATCCCAACAGGGAACTAATGAAAAACTGTTTTTT.

The rearrangement uses TRBV18 and TRBJ1-4; 11 bases agree with TRBD1. The CDR3 extends over 19 amino acids. V trimming: 2 bases; J trimming: 4 bases; junction bases outside the gene matches: 12. Germline assignment: CDR1 KGHSH and CDR2 LQKENI. As DNA, the CDR3 is TGTGCCAGCTCACCATTTCGGCGCGGACAGGGGGCAAGTAATGAAAAACTGTTTTTT. Its protein is CASSPFRRGQGASNEKLFF.

The chain recombines TRBV19 with TRBJ1-5; D ambiguous. V shed 3 bases and J shed 1 base, with 13 bases lying between them. The CDR3 runs to 16 residues. Germline V lookup: CDR1 LNHDA, CDR2 SQIVND (reference sequence). The CDR3 bases are TGTGCCAGTAGTATGGTTAAGGGTCGGAGCAATCAGCCCCAGCATTTT. Amino acid sequence: CASSMVKGRSNQPQHF.

The chain is built from TRBV7-2 and TRBJ1-1; the match to TRBD1 covers 9 bases. CDR1 is SGHTA, CDR2 FQGNSA, per germline. J was trimmed by 10 bases and V by 3 bases; bases with no gene match: 12. The CDR3 consists of 15 residues. CDR3 sequence: CASSFFRTGEVGAFF. As DNA, the CDR3 is TGTGCCAGCAGCTTTTTTAGGACAGGGGAGGTTGGAGCTTTCTTT. The variable domain in full, completed from reference TRBV7-2 and TRBJ1-1, reads GAGVSQSPSNKVTEKGKDVELRCDPISGHTALYWYRQSLGQGLEFLIYFQGNSAPDKSGLPSDRFSAERTGGSVSTLTIQRTQQEDSAVYLCASSFFRTGEVGAFFGQGTRLTVV.

The rearrangement uses TRBV28 and TRBJ2-2; D is unresolved. With 6 bases removed from V and 4 bases from J, the gap between germline ends came to 9 bases. Germline CDR1 reads MDHEN; CDR2 reads SYDVKM. This CDR3 is built from 13 residues. The DNA of the CDR3 is TGTGCCAGCAGCCTGCACTCCACCGGGGAGCTGTTTTTT. Protein: CASSLHSTGELFF.

The V and J genes are TRBV15 and TRBJ1-6; 8 nucleotides match TRBD1. The CDR3 is 17 residues long. Per the germline V gene, CDR1 is LNHNV and CDR2 is YYDKDF (reference sequence). Trimming cost V 7 bases and J 1 base; bases outside gene matches: 9. The CDR3 loop is CATTLAQGESYNSPLHF. In DNA, the CDR3 is TGTGCCACCACGCTCGCACAGGGGGAGTCCTATAATTCACCCCTCCACTTT.

The V gene is TRBV27, the J gene TRBJ2-7; weak D call: TRBD1 (5 bases). The V end lost 2 bases, the J end lost 1 base, and 9 bases lay between the germline ends. Germline-derived CDR1 and CDR2 are MNHEY and SMNVEV (reference sequence). The CDR3 has 14 residues. The CDR3 sequence: CASSLTTASYEQYF. CDR3 sequence (DNA): TGTGCCAGCAGTTTAACGACAGCTTCCTACGAGCAGTACTTC.

The chain employs TRBV6-1 and TRBJ1-1, with D unresolved. From germline, CDR1 is MNHNS and CDR2 SASEGT. Deletions cut 10 bases from V and 2 bases from J, with 14 bases between. The CDR3 covers 13 residues. The CDR3, as DNA: TGTGCCACCCGAGCGGAGATAAACACTGAAGCTTTCTTT. It is translated as CATRAEINTEAFF.

The J gene is TRBJ2-5, the V gene TRBV5-6; 7 nucleotides line up with TRBD2. Gene TRBJ2-7 matches the end of the DNA better, so the J call may be wrong. CDR3 length: 16 residues. CDR1 SGHDT and CDR2 YYEEEE come from the germline V gene. Here the CDR3 DNA reads TGTGCCAGCAGCGTCTCGTTGGGCGGGAGTAAGTCCGAGCAGTACTTC. Translated: CASSVSLGGSKSEQYF.

The genes are TRBV4-3 and TRBJ1-2; D is undetermined. Trimming removed 0 bases from V and 2 bases from J, with 4 bases in between. CDR3 length: 13 amino acids. CDR1 LGHNA and CDR2 YSLEER come from the germline V gene. CDR3: CASSQEMNYGYTF. The CDR3 nucleotides are TGCGCCAGCAGCCAAGAAATGAACTATGGCTACACCTTC.

The chain uses TRBV2 and TRBJ1-2, with D perhaps matching TRBD1 (5 bases). V lost 2 bases and J 14 bases, leaving 12 bases between the germline ends. The CDR3 contains 11 residues. Looked up from germline, CDR1 is SNHLY and CDR2 is FYNNEI. CDR3 sequence reads: CASSEWGGVTF. The CDR3 DNA follows: TGTGCCAGCAGTGAATGGGGGGGGGTGACCTTC.

The CDR3 DNA follows: TGTGCCAGCAGGGGAGCCGGGACAGGGGCCTACGAGCAGTACTTC. Translated, it gives CASRGAGTGAYEQYF. J is TRBJ2-7 and V is TRBV28; 10 nucleotides line up with TRBD1. The CDR3 contains 15 residues. Germline V gene sequence: CDR1 MDHEN, CDR2 SYDVKM. Germline trimming cut 6 bases from V and 2 bases from J; bases unmatched to any gene: 7.

This clone was counted once. The chain couples TRBV2 to TRBJ1-4; D might be TRBD1 (6 bases). The germline V and J ends were trimmed by 6 bases and 5 bases, with 16 bases remaining between them. The CDR3 loop spans 15 amino acids. From germline, CDR1 is SNHLY and CDR2 FYNNEI. The CDR3 is CASRHLQGGNEKLFF. CDR3 nucleotides: TGTGCCAGCAGACATCTACAGGGTGGAAATGAAAAACTGTTTTTT.

The gene calls are TRBV30 and TRBJ1-3; no clear D. The V gene's germline CDR1 is GTSNPN and CDR2 SVGIG (reference sequence). The V end was cut by 3 bases, the J end by 0 bases, with 18 bases between. This CDR3 contains 17 residues. CDR3 in amino acids: CAWRQFGVTSSGNTIYF. The CDR3, as DNA: TGTGCCTGGAGACAATTTGGGGTGACGAGCTCTGGAAACACCATATATTTT.

V gene TRBV9 combines with J gene TRBJ1-4; D is uncertain. V lost 2 bases to trimming and J lost 3 bases, with 11 bases between them. Germline V gene lookup returns CDR1 SGDLS and CDR2 YYNGEE. The length of the CDR3 is 15 residues. CDR3 residues: CASSVQAGSNEKLFF. In DNA form, the CDR3 reads TGTGCCAGCAGCGTCCAAGCGGGTTCTAATGAAAAACTGTTTTTT. The full variable domain, in which reference TRBV9 and TRBJ1-4 provide the parts outside the CDR3, is DSGVTQTPKHLITATGQRVTLRCSPRSGDLSVYWYQQSLDQGLQFLIQYYNGEERAKGNILERFSAQQFPDLHSELNLSSLELGDSALYFCASSVQAGSNEKLFFGSGTQLSVL.

The chain carries TRBV7-2 and TRBJ2-1; the D gene is possibly TRBD1 (6 bases). V gave up 2 bases and J gave up 12 bases, with 11 bases separating them. The CDR3 runs to 12 residues. CDR1 SGHTA and CDR2 FQGNSA come from the germline V gene. CDR3 nucleotide sequence: TGTGCCAGCAGCTTACAAGGGGGTCGGCAGTTCTTC. Its translation is CASSLQGGRQFF.

This chain connects TRBV7-9 to TRBJ2-3; D might be TRBD2 (6 bases). Trimming removed 6 bases from V and 3 bases from J, with 19 bases in between. Germline V lookup: CDR1 SEHNR, CDR2 FQNEAQ (reference sequence). The CDR3 covers 16 residues. The CDR3 DNA sequence: TGTGCCAGCAGTCCTTTTGGGGGGAGGTCAACAGATACGCAGTATTTT. It codes for CASSPFGGRSTDTQYF.

In this sample, this clone turned up once. The V gene is TRBV5-6, the J gene TRBJ1-1; D is ambiguous. This CDR3 has 15 amino acids. V lost 5 bases to trimming and J lost 1 base, with 15 bases between them. Germline CDR1 reads SGHDT; CDR2 reads YYEEEE. CDR3 protein: CASSPSWRQNTEAFF. CDR3 coding DNA: TGTGCCAGCAGTCCCTCGTGGAGGCAGAACACTGAAGCTTTCTTT.

The chain has TRBV19 and TRBJ1-2, with TRBD1 as a possible D gene (5 bases). V gave up 9 bases and J gave up 0 bases, with 17 bases separating them. In germline, CDR1 is LNHDA, CDR2 SQIVND (reference sequence). This CDR3 spans 15 amino acids. In DNA, the CDR3 is TGTGCCAGCGCCCCTTGGACACTTACTAACTATGGCTACACCTTC. Protein product: CASAPWTLTNYGYTF. Full variable domain (outside the CDR3, taken from reference TRBV19 and TRBJ1-2): DGGITQSPKYLFRKEGQNVTLSCEQNLNHDAMYWYRQDPGQGLRLIYYSQIVNDFQKGDIAEGYSVSREKKESFPLTVTSAQKNPTAFYLCASAPWTLTNYGYTFGSGTRLTVV.

The chain recombines TRBV5-1 with TRBJ2-5, with 12 bases identical to TRBD2. The CDR3 covers 15 residues. CDR1 SGHRS and CDR2 YFSETQ come from the germline V gene. The V segment lost 4 bases and the J segment 5 bases; nucleotides outside the gene matches: 6. CDR3 region: CASSPLAGGPETQYF. The DNA for the CDR3 is TGCGCCAGCAGCCCCCTAGCGGGGGGGCCGGAGACCCAGTACTTC.

The CDR3 protein is CASSSEGRLDTQYF. CDR3 nucleotides: TGTGCCAGCAGTTCCGAGGGGCGGCTAGATACGCAGTATTTT. V usage is TRBV7-9 and J usage is TRBJ2-3, with D tentatively TRBD1 or TRBD2 (5 bases each). CDR3 length equals 14 residues. The V end was cut by 6 bases, the J end by 5 bases, with 15 bases between. Germline CDR1 reads SEHNR; CDR2 reads FQNEAQ (reference sequence).